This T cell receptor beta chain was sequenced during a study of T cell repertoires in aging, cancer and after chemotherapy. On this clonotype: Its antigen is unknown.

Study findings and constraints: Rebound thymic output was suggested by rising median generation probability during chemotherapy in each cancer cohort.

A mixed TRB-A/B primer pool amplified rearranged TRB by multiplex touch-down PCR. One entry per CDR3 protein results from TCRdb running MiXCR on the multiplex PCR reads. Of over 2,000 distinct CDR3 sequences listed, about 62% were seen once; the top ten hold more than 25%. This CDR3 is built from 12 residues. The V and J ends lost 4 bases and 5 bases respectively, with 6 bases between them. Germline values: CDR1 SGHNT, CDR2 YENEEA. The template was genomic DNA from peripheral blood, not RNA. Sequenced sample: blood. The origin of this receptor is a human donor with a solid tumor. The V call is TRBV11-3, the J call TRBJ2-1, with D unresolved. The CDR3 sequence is CASSSWNNEQFF. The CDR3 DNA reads TGTGCCAGCAGCTCCTGGAACAATGAGCAGTTCTTC.